One and the same sample provided the 22 T cell receptor beta chains below, sequenced in a study of blood T cell repertoires in COVID-19. Here immunoSEQ multiplex PCR was the method, and the copy in TCRdb shows in-frame clones only, minus some. The table has around 480,000 clones, about nine tenths seen once. The sequencing sample was made of peripheral blood. These receptors originate from a woman aged 45-65 years with COVID-19, enrolled during active disease.

The J gene is TRBJ2-3, the V gene TRBV27, with TRBD2 as a possible D gene (6 bases). Trimming took 6 bases from V and 8 from J, leaving 15 bases between them. Per the germline V gene, CDR1 is MNHEY and CDR2 is SMNVEV (reference sequence). The CDR3 is made up of 13 amino acids. The CDR3 region has the DNA TGTGCCAGCAGCCGGGACTTCGGGGGTACGCAGTATTTT. It encodes CASSRDFGGTQYF.

The chain has TRBV7-3 and TRBJ1-2; a weak D match, TRBD1 (5 bases). Looked up from germline, CDR1 is SGHTA and CDR2 is FQGTGA. With 5 bases removed from V and 7 bases from J, the gap between germline ends came to 17 bases. This CDR3 comprises 14 residues. In DNA, the CDR3 is TGTGCCAGCAGCCTCAATTCGGGGGACGGTGGCTACACCTTC. This gives the protein CASSLNSGDGGYTF.

The J gene is TRBJ2-7, the V gene TRBV9, with a possible D match to TRBD1 (5 bases). The V end lost 0 bases, the J end lost 9 bases, and 19 bases lay between the germline ends. Germline V lookup: CDR1 SGDLS, CDR2 YYNGEE. The CDR3 covers 15 residues. This CDR3 is CASSVGLQEMAVQYF. The CDR3 coding sequence is TGTGCCAGCAGCGTAGGCCTACAGGAGATGGCGGTGCAGTACTTC.

The chain combines TRBV19 with TRBJ1-1; 7 nucleotides match TRBD1. V was clipped by 4 bases and J by 0 bases; unmatched bases: 2. Germline CDR1 and CDR2: LNHDA and SQIVND (reference sequence). This CDR3 is built from 14 residues. The CDR3, as DNA: TGTGCCAGTAGTACAGGGGGAATGAACACTGAAGCTTTCTTT. This codes for CASSTGGMNTEAFF.

This chain links TRBV28 with TRBJ1-4; 8 bases are a match to TRBD1. V trimming: 4 bases; J trimming: 8 bases; junction bases outside the gene matches: 12. Germline assignment: CDR1 MDHEN and CDR2 SYDVKM. The CDR3 contains 16 residues. In DNA, the CDR3 is TGTGCCAGCAGTTCGGACAGGGCCAGATCTCGGGAAAAACTGTTTTTT. Encoded protein: CASSSDRARSREKLFF.

This clone occurred once. The gene calls are TRBV12-5 and TRBJ2-7; maybe TRBD1 (6 bases). CDR1 LGHNT and CDR2 FRNRAP come from the germline V gene. The ends were cut back, 0 bases at V and 4 bases at J, with 10 bases in the middle. The CDR3 loop spans 14 amino acids. The CDR3 nucleotides are TGTGCTAGTGGTTTGGTGGGGGACATGTACGAGCAGTACTTC. This encodes CASGLVGDMYEQYF.

J is TRBJ1-2 and V is TRBV5-4; D call uncertain. The length of the CDR3 is 14 residues. V lost 2 bases and J 6 bases, leaving 14 bases between the germline ends. Looked up from germline, CDR1 is SGHNT and CDR2 is YYREEE (reference sequence). CDR3 nucleotides: TGTGCCAGCAGCTTCAAGATGCAAAGAGATGGCTACACCTTC. Its protein is CASSFKMQRDGYTF.

This chain links TRBV19 with TRBJ1-4, with TRBD1 matching 10 bases. J gave up 7 bases and V 9 bases, and 5 bases lay outside the gene matches. Germline V gene data show CDR1 as LNHDA and CDR2 as SQIVND (reference sequence). There are 13 residues in the CDR3. CDR3 residues: CASNRDRGEKLFF. The DNA of the CDR3 is TGTGCCAGCAACCGGGACAGGGGTGAAAAACTGTTTTTT.

The DNA for the CDR3 is TGTGCCAGCAGACCTAGCGGGGGCCTGAACACCGGGGAGCTGTTTTTT. Translated: CASRPSGGLNTGELFF. The rearrangement uses TRBV7-9 and TRBJ2-2; 10 nucleotides agree with TRBD2. This CDR3 spans 16 amino acids. V trimming: 6 bases; J trimming: 1 base; junction bases outside the gene matches: 5. CDR1 and CDR2 from the germline V gene are SEHNR and FQNEAQ (reference sequence).

This chain uses TRBV6-1 with TRBJ1-1; D not certain. The V and J ends lost 3 bases and 0 bases respectively, with 17 bases between them. The CDR3 has 17 residues. Germline V CDR1 and CDR2: MNHNS, SASEGT. In DNA, the CDR3 is TGTGCCAGCAGTGACAGACTTACCGGGATGATGAACACTGAAGCTTTCTTT. It specifies CASSDRLTGMMNTEAFF.

The chain carries TRBV23-1 and TRBJ2-1; D unresolved. TRBV23-1 is an ORF, with its function uncertain. The CDR3 has 17 residues. V was clipped by 3 bases and J by 0 bases, with 15 bases between them. CDR3 in DNA: TGCGCCAGCAGTCATCGATTGGTGTGGAGCTCCTACAATGAGCAGTTCTTC. Translation gives CASSHRLVWSSYNEQFF.

The chain has TRBV27 and TRBJ1-4; the match to TRBD1 covers 7 bases. The CDR3 consists of 15 residues. Germline CDR1 and CDR2: MNHEY and SMNVEV (reference sequence). The J segment lost 4 bases and the V segment lost 6 bases, leaving 8 bases of the junction unmatched. CDR3 coding DNA: TGTGCCAGCAGCCCCCAGGACAGGCTTAATGAAAAACTGTTTTTT. Its translation is CASSPQDRLNEKLFF.

The J gene is TRBJ1-1, the V gene TRBV10-2, with D perhaps matching TRBD1 (5 bases). The CDR3 consists of 14 residues. Trimming stripped 5 bases from V and 5 bases from J, with 15 bases between. Germline V gene data show CDR1 as WSHSY and CDR2 as SAAADI. CDR3 sequence: CASSPPGVGTEAFF. In nucleotides, the CDR3 is TGCGCCAGCAGTCCCCCGGGGGTGGGGACTGAAGCTTTCTTT.

The J gene is TRBJ2-5, the V gene TRBV24-1; maybe TRBD2 (5 bases). V dropped 0 bases and J dropped 5 bases, with 18 bases sitting between them. The CDR3 loop spans 17 amino acids. Germline V gene lookup returns CDR1 KGHDR and CDR2 SFDVKD. CDR3 sequence (DNA): TGTGCCACCAGTGATTTGAATAACGCCGGCTCGGGGGAGACCCAGTACTTC. Amino acids: CATSDLNNAGSGETQYF.

This sequence joins TRBV29-1 and TRBJ1-2; 8 bases fit TRBD1. The J segment lost 6 bases and the V segment lost 7 bases, leaving 7 bases of the junction unmatched. The CDR3 contains 12 residues. Germline V gene data show CDR1 as SQVTM and CDR2 as ANQGSEA. The DNA of the CDR3 is TGCAGCGGGATACAGGGGGGGGATGGCTACACCTTC. Encoded protein: CSGIQGGDGYTF.

The chain uses TRBV28 and TRBJ2-3; 10 nucleotides line up with TRBD2. This CDR3 is 15 amino acids long. V was clipped by 3 bases and J by 1 base; unmatched bases: 1. Germline V gene sequence: CDR1 MDHEN, CDR2 SYDVKM. The CDR3 sequence: CASSFGTSGTDTQYF. The CDR3 DNA reads TGTGCCAGCAGTTTCGGGACTAGCGGCACAGATACGCAGTATTTT.

The rearrangement links TRBV30 to TRBJ2-1; 9 bases fit TRBD2. The V gene end was trimmed by 5 bases and the J gene end by 6 bases; junction bases not matched to a gene: 11. Germline assignment: CDR1 GTSNPN and CDR2 SVGIG (reference sequence). The CDR3 covers 15 residues. In DNA, the CDR3 is TGTGCCTGGGACTCAGCGGGGGGAATTCTCAATGAGCAGTTCTTC. It is translated as CAWDSAGGILNEQFF.

The chain uses TRBV19 and TRBJ1-2; perhaps TRBD1 as D (6 bases). Germline CDR1 and CDR2: LNHDA and SQIVND (reference sequence). This CDR3 is 13 amino acids long. V lost 9 bases, J lost 2 bases, and 13 bases lay in between. CDR3: CASLNRANYGYTF. The CDR3 DNA is TGTGCCAGCCTGAACAGGGCGAACTATGGCTACACCTTC.

The rearrangement links TRBV30 to TRBJ2-2; possible D gene TRBD2, 5 bases. V lost 0 bases and J 2 bases, leaving 10 bases between the germline ends. CDR3 length equals 15 residues. Germline-derived CDR1 and CDR2 are GTSNPN and SVGIG (reference sequence). The chain's CDR3 is CAWSVLDSNTGELFF. The CDR3 DNA reads TGTGCCTGGAGTGTACTGGACTCCAACACCGGGGAGCTGTTTTTT.

The rearrangement joins TRBV5-1 to TRBJ1-1; no definite D call. V was cut by 0 bases and J by 0 bases, with 12 bases left in between. The CDR3 extends over 16 amino acids. Germline CDR1 and CDR2: SGHRS and YFSETQ. The DNA of the CDR3 is TGCGCCAGCAGCTTGGACCCGGCGGGCATGAACACTGAAGCTTTCTTT. It specifies CASSLDPAGMNTEAFF.

This chain uses TRBV3-1 (or the pseudogene TRBV3-2) with TRBJ1-1, with 7 bases fitting TRBD1. The CDR3 covers 17 residues. Trimming at V came to 0 bases and at J to 0 bases, leaving 7 bases not matched to a gene. The germline CDR1 and CDR2 sequences are LGHDT and YNNKEL (reference sequence). The CDR3 DNA reads TGTGCCAGCAGCCAAGAATTTCAGGGACAGCTGAACACTGAAGCTTTCTTT. Translated: CASSQEFQGQLNTEAFF.

J is TRBJ2-1 and V is TRBV5-1, with 9 bases fitting TRBD1. The ends lost 6 bases at V and 9 bases at J; junction bases unmatched: 7. CDR3 length equals 13 residues. Germline loops: CDR1 SGHRS, CDR2 YFSETQ. In DNA, the CDR3 is TGCGCCAGCACGGGACAGGGAGGTCTTGAGCAGTTCTTC. This sequence encodes CASTGQGGLEQFF.